This T cell receptor (beta chain) was recovered during a study of monozygotic twins with inflammatory bowel disease (dated by TCRdb to the late 2010s). Background for the entire study: In total, about 28 monozygotic twin pairs made up the full study: 19 Danish pairs, all IBD-discordant, plus nine German pairs, of which four were IBD-concordant and five were IBD-discordant. Each individual had, on average, about 151 000 unique TCRalpha sequences and 181 000 unique TCRbeta sequences available for analysis. Disease-associated traits were sought mainly through comparisons between IBD patients and their genetically identical healthy co-twins within discordant pairs. Broader findings and caveats from the paper: No single strong signal or clonotype linked to IBD turned up in the results, so the idea that one exists was not supported. Measured by the inverse Simpson index, TCRbeta repertoire diversity was lower in IBD patients than in their healthy co-twins. Repertoire similarity did not differ between concordant and discordant twins, possibly due to limited statistical power. Distinction between different T cell subtypes could not be achieved in the analysis. Background noise and inter-individual variability may have been introduced into the repertoires by the differing immunosuppressive treatments among patients. Compared with healthy twins, IBD patients had fewer clonotypes in common with other individuals, a difference most pronounced in patients showing signs of disease activity.

CDR1 MNHNS and CDR2 SASEGT are derived from the germline V gene. The CDR3 has 14 amino acids, counting the end cysteine and phenylalanine. Only the protein is on record. Library preparation used 5' RACE. Preparation of each TCR library used 3,000 to 3,500 ng of total RNA. For each sample, cDNA synthesis with SMARTScribe reverse transcriptase was split into eight separate reactions. During cDNA synthesis, template switching was used to introduce unique molecular identifiers that contained a 6-nucleotide sample barcode. Amplification of TCRalpha and TCRbeta cDNA involved two nested PCRs of about 15 and 9 cycles, and each PCR was followed by bead purification. Before amplification, the cDNA was treated with uracil DNA-glycosylase and purified using the QIAquick PCR purification kit. The second PCR added Illumina TruSeq-compatible adapters along with sample-specific barcodes. TapeStation and Qubit were used to check library quality and concentration, and around 4.7 ng of each library was pooled. Sequencing of pooled libraries was carried out on an Illumina HiSeq2500 single-index Rapid Run using 2 x 100 bp reads and custom sequencing primers. The study's processing was this. MiGEC version 1.2.6 was used for UMI-based consensus assembly, which corrected PCR and sequencing errors. MiXCR version 2.1.1 was used for V(D)J alignment, clonotype assembly and CDR3 extraction. To normalise gene usage, clonotype sharing and MAIT/NKT TCR abundance, the analysis used the top 1000, 10 000 and 20 000 clonotypes per sample. After downsampling to 27 000 UMIs, diversity was calculated as the inverse Simpson index using the vegan R package. Paired Mann-Whitney U tests were applied to discordant twin pairs, and Benjamini-Hochberg correction was used for multiple testing. After TCRdb reprocessed the reads, each CDR3 protein sequence was kept as one row, without DNA. The V and J calls come from TCRdb's annotation, not from the publication. This sample's clone table shows more than 85,000 distinct CDR3 sequences. Clones ranked in the top ten supply around an eighth of the sample.

An approximately 2.6 ml peripheral blood sample was drawn into PAXgene tubes per donor and stored at -80°C. Without T cell sorting, total RNA was isolated from whole blood using the PAXgene blood miRNA kit on an automated QIAcube. Peripheral blood from monozygotic twin pairs concordant or discordant for inflammatory bowel disease was subjected to deep TCRalpha and TCRbeta repertoire profiling with unique molecular barcoding. For every twin pair, smoking habits were documented, and each individual was categorised as a current, former or never smoker. Concerning this clonotype itself: The antigen it recognizes is unknown.

The sequence derives from a human donor with ulcerative colitis or Crohn's disease, or a healthy co-twin of an affected twin (not recorded which). The source material was blood. The V and J segments used are TRBV6-1 and TRBJ2-2. The CDR3 here reads CASILSAVTGELFF.